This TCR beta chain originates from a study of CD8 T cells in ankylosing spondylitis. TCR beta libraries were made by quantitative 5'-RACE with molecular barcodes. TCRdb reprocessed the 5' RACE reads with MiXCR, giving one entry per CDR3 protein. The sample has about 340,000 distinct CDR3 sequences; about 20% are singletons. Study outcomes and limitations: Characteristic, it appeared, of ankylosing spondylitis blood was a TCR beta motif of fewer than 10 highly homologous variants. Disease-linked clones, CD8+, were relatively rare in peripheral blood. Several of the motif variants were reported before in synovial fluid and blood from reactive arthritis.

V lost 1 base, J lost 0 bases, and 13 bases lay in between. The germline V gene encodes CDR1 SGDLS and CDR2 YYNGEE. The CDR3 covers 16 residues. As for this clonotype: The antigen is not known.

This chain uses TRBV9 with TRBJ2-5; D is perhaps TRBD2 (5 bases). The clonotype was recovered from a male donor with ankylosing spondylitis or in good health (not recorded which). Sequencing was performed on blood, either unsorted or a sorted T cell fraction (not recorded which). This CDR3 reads CASSVRSGMYQETQYF. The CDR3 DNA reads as TGTGCCAGCAGCGTAAGGTCCGGGATGTACCAAGAGACCCAGTACTTC.